A single sample is the source of the 19 T cell receptor beta chains below, sequenced in a study of type 1 regulatory T cells (dated by TCRdb to about 2021). General study outcomes and caveats: Compared with non-Tr1 cells, Tr1 cells had a narrower TCR repertoire, and the study took this difference to reflect clonal expansion driven by alloantigen.

The run used an Illumina MiSeq. TCRdb's own reprocessing of the public reads used fastp at Q25 and MiXCR and kept productive beta chains. A single entry per CDR3 protein holds the most common genes and DNA from its merged rows. For this sample there are about 71,000 distinct CDR3 sequences; about 20% appear just once. The ten most abundant clones make up under 8.5% of the sample. Their antigens are not known. Sequenced input: cultured type 1 regulatory T (Tr1) cells, either the whole culture or a sorted fraction (not recorded which). The cell subset or site label on this specimen signifies: type 1 regulatory T cells sorted from the T-allo10 product. The receptors were gathered from a human donor in good health.

This chain links TRBV5-1 with TRBJ2-7, with D unresolved. Between the trimmed V and J ends, which lost 4 bases and 5 bases, there was a span of 19 bases. The length of the CDR3 is 15 residues. From germline, CDR1 is SGHRS and CDR2 YFSETQ. The CDR3 nucleotides are TGCGCCAGCAGCCCGGCGGTAGGGCGTGTCCACGAGCAGTACTTC. Amino acid sequence: CASSPAVGRVHEQYF.

This clonotype was seen repeatedly, ten times or more. This chain joins TRBV7-2 and TRBJ2-5, with D perhaps TRBD2 (7 bases). CDR1 SGHTA and CDR2 FQGNSA come from the germline V gene. This CDR3 has 15 residues. V lost 0 bases to trimming and J lost 9 bases, with 17 bases between them. In nucleotides, the CDR3 is TGTGCCAGCAGCTTAGCGGCTAGCGGTGAGGGGGCCCAGTACTTC. It yields the protein CASSLAASGEGAQYF.

This clonotype occurred many times. The chain joins TRBV7-3 to TRBJ2-2, with D hard to call. This CDR3 is built from 13 residues. Deletions cut 7 bases from V and 8 bases from J, with 14 bases between. The germline gives CDR1 SGHTA, CDR2 FQGTGA. CDR3 sequence: CASTPGHGGELFF. DNA of the CDR3: TGTGCCAGCACCCCCGGCCATGGGGGGGAGCTGTTTTTT.

This clonotype was detected a few times. The rearrangement links TRBV4-1 to TRBJ2-7; the match to TRBD2 covers 9 bases. V lost 1 base to trimming and J lost 2 bases; unmatched junction nucleotides: 3. This CDR3 has 15 residues. The germline V gene encodes CDR1 MGHRA and CDR2 YSYEKL. This CDR3 is CASSQGAGGTYEQYF. The CDR3 region has the DNA TGCGCCAGCAGCCAAGGAGCGGGAGGAACCTACGAGCAGTACTTC.

The V gene is TRBV4-2, the J gene TRBJ2-1; 11 bases line up with TRBD2. The CDR3 totals 15 residues. V dropped 0 bases and J dropped 6; count of bases not matched to a gene: 1. The germline CDR1 and CDR2 sequences are LGHNA and YNFKEQ. The CDR3 region has the DNA TGTGCCAGCAGCCAAGATAGCGGGAGGGGCAATGAGCAGTTCTTC. Its translation: CASSQDSGRGNEQFF.

Only a few counts were recorded for this clonotype. The genes are TRBV4-2 and TRBJ1-2; no clear D. Germline V gene data show CDR1 as LGHNA and CDR2 as YNFKEQ. The CDR3 sequence is 15 residues long. V lost 0 bases, J lost 4 bases, and 12 bases lay in between. This CDR3 reads CASSQELGQLYGYTF. The CDR3 DNA reads TGTGCCAGCAGCCAAGAGCTCGGGCAGCTCTATGGCTACACCTTC.

This chain links TRBV20-1 with TRBJ1-5; 7 nucleotides match TRBD1. The germline V gene has CDR1 DFQATT and CDR2 SNEGSKA (reference sequence). V was clipped by 4 bases and J by 2 bases; unmatched bases: 2. The CDR3 runs to 13 residues. This chain's CDR3 is CSAKQGRNQPQHF. In DNA, the CDR3 is TGCAGTGCTAAACAGGGGCGCAATCAGCCCCAGCATTTT.

The CDR3: CASQNLLAGDSYEQYF. The CDR3 bases are TGTGCCTCCCAGAACCTTCTAGCGGGAGATTCCTACGAGCAGTACTTC. The gene calls are TRBV30 and TRBJ2-7; TRBD2 matches 10 bases. Germline V gene sequence: CDR1 GTSNPN, CDR2 SVGIG (reference sequence). V lost 7 bases and J lost 1; bases outside the gene matches: 13. This CDR3 is 16 amino acids long.

The CDR3 nucleotides are TGTGCCAGCAGCCTAGACGGGACAGGTGTCCACGAGCAGTACTTC. This sequence encodes CASSLDGTGVHEQYF. The chain recombines TRBV11-1 with TRBJ2-7, with 8 bases that match TRBD1. The V and J ends lost 5 bases and 5 bases, in that order; junction bases with no gene match: 11. CDR3 size: 15 residues. CDR1 SGHAT and CDR2 FQDESV come from the germline V gene (reference sequence). Using reference TRBV11-1 and TRBJ2-7 for the parts outside the CDR3, the full variable domain is EAEVAQSPRYKITEKSQAVAFWCDPISGHATLYWYRQILGQGPELLVQFQDESVVDDSQLPKDRFSAERLKGVDSTLKIQPAELGDSAMYLCASSLDGTGVHEQYFGPGTRLTVT.

The chain has TRBV20-1 and TRBJ2-6, with TRBD2 as a possible D gene (6 bases). The CDR3 runs to 15 residues. The V end lost 0 bases, the J end lost 4 bases, and 10 bases lay between the germline ends. Germline V CDR1 and CDR2: DFQATT, SNEGSKA (reference sequence). The CDR3, as DNA: TGCAGTGCTAGAGATTTGGGGGGAGGGGCCAACGTCCTGACTTTC. It is translated as CSARDLGGGANVLTF.

The chain uses TRBV5-1 and TRBJ2-7, with 7 bases that match TRBD2. From germline, CDR1 is SGHRS and CDR2 YFSETQ. J was trimmed by 4 bases and V by 2 bases; bases with no gene match: 12. This CDR3 region has 16 residues. CDR3 coding DNA: TGCGCCAGCAGCTTTGGGTCCCTGGGAGCGGGATACGAGCAGTACTTC. As protein: CASSFGSLGAGYEQYF.

The V call is TRBV5-1, the J call TRBJ2-7; D perhaps matches TRBD2 (6 bases). CDR1 and CDR2 (germline): SGHRS, YFSETQ. Between the trimmed V and J ends, which lost 0 bases and 8 bases, there was a span of 15 bases. The CDR3 runs to 14 residues. The CDR3 bases are TGCGCCAGCAGCTTGGTACCGGGGGTGATTAAGCAGTACTTC. This sequence encodes CASSLVPGVIKQYF.

This clonotype was detected a few times. The chain employs TRBV6-2 or TRBV6-3 and TRBJ2-3; a possible D gene is TRBD2 (6 bases). The CDR3 loop spans 16 amino acids. Germline V gene sequence: CDR1 MNHEY, CDR2 SVGEGT. Between the trimmed V and J ends, which lost 6 bases and 2 bases, there was a span of 18 bases. The CDR3 loop reads CASSLRGRRDTDTQYF. The CDR3 bases are TGTGCCAGCAGCCTTCGCGGCCGGCGGGACACAGATACGCAGTATTTT.

As DNA, the CDR3 is TGCGCCAGCAAAACGGGGGGAAGTAACAATGAGCAGTTCTTC. Amino acid sequence: CASKTGGSNNEQFF. The rearrangement uses TRBV5-1 and TRBJ2-1; TRBD2 aligns across 7 bases. Losses at the gene ends were 6 bases for V and 5 bases for J; bases not matched to a gene: 8. CDR3 length: 14 residues. The germline V gene encodes CDR1 SGHRS and CDR2 YFSETQ.

This clonotype was detected ten times or more. The chain's CDR3 is CASSLLGYEQYF. DNA for the CDR3: TGTGCCAGCAGCTTACTGGGGTACGAGCAGTACTTC. The chain carries TRBV7-2 and TRBJ2-7; D remains ambiguous. CDR3 size: 12 residues. The germline gives CDR1 SGHTA, CDR2 FQGNSA. V was pared by 2 bases and J by 4 bases, with 6 bases between.

The chain employs TRBV10-3 and TRBJ1-3; D perhaps matches TRBD1 (5 bases). This CDR3 is 15 amino acids long. V lost 0 bases, J lost 4 bases, and 10 bases lay in between. Germline CDR1 reads ENHRY; CDR2 reads SYGVKD. DNA for the CDR3: TGTGCCATCAGTGAGTCTCAGGGTGGAGGAAACACCATATATTTT. Its protein product is CAISESQGGGNTIYF.

This clonotype was counted only a few times. The gene calls are TRBV20-1 and TRBJ2-7; D may be TRBD1 (6 bases). The germline V and J ends were trimmed by 4 bases and 5 bases, with 18 bases remaining between them. Germline CDR1 reads DFQATT; CDR2 reads SNEGSKA (reference sequence). The CDR3 is 14 amino acids. As DNA, the CDR3 is TGCAGTGCTAACCCCACTCCGGACAGCCACGAGCAGTACTTC. It encodes CSANPTPDSHEQYF.

V usage is TRBV9 and J usage is TRBJ2-3, with D uncertain. The CDR3 is 12 amino acids. Trimming shortened V by 2 bases and J by 4 bases, and 5 bases separated the two germline ends. Looked up from germline, CDR1 is SGDLS and CDR2 is YYNGEE. The CDR3 bases are TGTGCCAGCAGCGTGACCTCAGATACGCAGTATTTT. This translates into CASSVTSDTQYF.

This sequence joins TRBV7-2 and TRBJ2-3, with 10 bases fitting TRBD2. The V gene's germline CDR1 is SGHTA and CDR2 FQGNSA. The V segment lost 5 bases and the J segment 0 bases; nucleotides outside the gene matches: 5. This CDR3 is 16 amino acids long. In DNA, the CDR3 is TGTGCCAGCAGCGCAATAGCGGGAGGAAGCACAGATACGCAGTATTTT. This translates into CASSAIAGGSTDTQYF.